The clone carrying this T cell receptor (beta chain) was picked up one time. A read error may account for a junction end that differs from germline. Then a second PCR, running roughly 6 to 11 cycles, was carried out with a sample-barcoded 5' primer and a J-beta primer mix. TCRdb recomputed calls from the 5' RACE reads with MiXCR, one row per CDR3 protein. The sample comprises about 930,000 distinct CDR3 sequences, about 27% of which are singletons, and roughly 10% rests with the top ten. Per germline, CDR1 DFQATT and CDR2 SNEGSKA (reference sequence). There are 13 residues in the CDR3. The data are from a study of blood T cells in healthy people across ages. The sample also formed part of further work on T cells of mothers and their children. That paper notes: It was related mother-child pairs that showed slightly higher overlap than unrelated pairs, without reaching significance.

The chain joins TRBV20-1 to TRBJ1-2; D gene unclear. This TCR was recovered from a woman between 40 and 55 years old in good health. The material sequenced was blood. The CDR3 is CSASQDSNYGYTF. The CDR3 region has the DNA TGCAGCGCTAGTCAGGATTCTAACTATGGCTACACCTTC.